This TCR beta chain was recorded in a study of OX40 agonist ivuxolimab in advanced cancers. Germline assignment: CDR1 MRHNA and CDR2 SNTAGT. Trimming left V 2 bases short and J 2 bases short, with 5 bases between. The CDR3 runs to 13 residues. TCRdb's copy holds only in-frame clones and misses some; the assay was immunoSEQ multiplex PCR. The sample carries roughly 58,000 clones, approximately 86% recorded once. This clone was seen only once. Other DNA variants within this sample encode the same CDR3. The sample was CD4+ or CD8+ T cells sorted from blood, taken in a trial of the OX40 agonist ivuxolimab. The rearrangement uses TRBV6-4 and TRBJ2-3; the D is unclear. This clonotype was obtained from an adult with an advanced solid tumor such as melanoma, head and neck, liver or kidney cancer. The DNA of the CDR3 is TGTGCCAGCAGTGACCCCTCCACAGATACGCAGTATTTT. It is translated as CASSDPSTDTQYF.